Below, 24 T cell receptor beta chains from the same sample are listed, as sequenced in a study of blood T cells in healthy people across ages. The authors ran a second PCR of roughly 6 to 12 cycles using a sample-barcoded 5' primer and a J-beta primer mix. TCRdb itself ran the 5' RACE reads through MiXCR, one entry per CDR3 protein. The sample lists 550,000 to 600,000 distinct CDR3 sequences, about 26% occurring once. Sequencing was performed on blood. The receptors here all came from a woman aged 70 to 79 in good health.

This chain joins TRBV4-3 and TRBJ2-1; TRBD1 matches at 11 bases. Germline V lookup: CDR1 LGHNA, CDR2 YSLEER. J gave up 3 bases and V 0 bases, and 4 bases lay outside the gene matches. This CDR3 spans 17 amino acids. The CDR3 reads CASSQDPGTGGYNEQFF. The CDR3 DNA reads TGCGCCAGCAGCCAAGATCCGGGGACAGGGGGCTACAATGAGCAGTTCTTC.

The chain is built from TRBV20-1 and TRBJ1-2, with 7 nucleotides matching TRBD1. The germline V gene encodes CDR1 DFQATT and CDR2 SNEGSKA (reference sequence). This CDR3 comprises 14 residues. The CDR3 nucleotides read TGCATGACAGATAGGGGGCCCTATAACTATGGCTACACCTTC. Its translation is CMTDRGPYNYGYTF.

This clonotype was picked up a small number of times. The chain recombines TRBV7-8 with TRBJ1-2; 7 bases align to TRBD1. The length of the CDR3 is 13 residues. Germline assignment: CDR1 SGHVS and CDR2 FQNEAQ. V lost 3 bases, J lost 6 bases, and 4 bases stayed unmatched. The CDR3 sequence: CASSFRQGHGYTF. The CDR3 region has the DNA TGTGCCAGCAGCTTCCGACAGGGACATGGCTACACCTTC.

This clonotype came up a few times. The rearrangement links TRBV12-3 or TRBV12-4 to TRBJ2-7; D is perhaps TRBD1 (6 bases). CDR3 size: 15 residues. V lost 5 bases and J 0 bases, leaving 14 bases between the germline ends. The CDR3 spells CASSPGAESSYEQYF. The CDR3 nucleotides read TGTGCCAGCAGTCCAGGGGCCGAAAGCTCCTACGAGCAGTACTTC.

This clonotype has a handful of counts. The chain couples TRBV5-1 to TRBJ2-7; D remains unclear. The CDR3 has 15 amino acids. The V and J ends lost 0 bases and 2 bases respectively, with 12 bases between them. Looked up from germline, CDR1 is SGHRS and CDR2 is YFSETQ. CDR3 amino acids: CASSLGEQGTYEQYF. The DNA of the CDR3 is TGCGCCAGCAGCTTGGGGGAACAAGGTACCTACGAGCAGTACTTC.

This clonotype occurred a few times. The chain joins TRBV12-3 or TRBV12-4 to TRBJ1-3, with D unresolved. The CDR3 consists of 15 residues. V was shortened by 4 bases and J by 0 bases, with 10 bases between the two germline ends. CDR3 coding DNA: TGTGCCAGCAGTTGGATAGCGAGCTCTGGAAACACCATATATTTT. Translation gives CASSWIASSGNTIYF.

The chain combines TRBV5-1 with TRBJ2-5; 7 bases match TRBD1. This CDR3 is built from 14 residues. Germline lookup yields CDR1 SGHRS and CDR2 YFSETQ. V lost 2 bases, J lost 4 bases, and 5 bases stayed unmatched. CDR3 coding DNA: TGCGCCAGCAGCTTCAAGGGGGCAGGAGAGACCCAGTACTTC. This gives the protein CASSFKGAGETQYF.

The chain combines TRBV20-1 with TRBJ2-5; 8 bases are a match to TRBD2. The J call may be in error: the DNA end matches TRBJ2-1 better. CDR3 length equals 13 residues. Germline CDR1 reads DFQATT; CDR2 reads SNEGSKA (reference sequence). The CDR3 is CRGASGSRNEQFF. The DNA for the CDR3 is TGCAGGGGGGCCAGCGGGAGTAGGAATGAGCAGTTCTTC.

This rearrangement joins TRBV6-5 to TRBJ2-2; tentative D call: TRBD2 (6 bases). The CDR3 is 15 amino acids. Germline-derived CDR1 and CDR2 are MNHEY and SVGAGI. The V end was cut by 3 bases, the J end by 2 bases, with 10 bases between. CDR3 DNA sequence: TGTGCCAGCAGTTATGGGACTTTTAACACCGGGGAGCTGTTTTTT. Its translation is CASSYGTFNTGELFF.

This clonotype was counted once. The V call is TRBV7-2, the J call TRBJ1-1; D gene ambiguous. Germline loops: CDR1 SGHTA, CDR2 FQGNSA. V lost 8 bases to trimming and J lost 1 base, with 11 bases between them. This CDR3 contains 13 residues. The CDR3 region is CASFLQPNTEAFF. DNA for the CDR3: TGTGCCAGCTTCTTACAGCCGAACACTGAAGCTTTCTTT.

This clonotype was seen at least ten times. The chain combines TRBV11-2 with TRBJ2-3, with TRBD2 matching over 9 bases. The V gene end was trimmed by 3 bases and the J gene end by 3 bases; junction bases not matched to a gene: 10. The CDR3 is made up of 17 amino acids. The germline gives CDR1 SGHAT, CDR2 FQNNGV. The CDR3 DNA follows: TGTGCCAGCAGCTTCCCCCCTAGCGGGGAACGGACAGATACGCAGTATTTT. This sequence encodes CASSFPPSGERTDTQYF.

This clonotype was found a few times. This chain uses TRBV6-5 with TRBJ2-5; D may be TRBD1 or TRBD2 (5 bases each). The V end was cut by 2 bases, the J end by 7 bases, with 11 bases between. This CDR3 has 13 residues. Germline CDR1 reads MNHEY; CDR2 reads SVGAGI. DNA for the CDR3: TGTGCCAGCAGTTACGAGGGGACGCGGACCCAGTACTTC. It translates to CASSYEGTRTQYF.

The chain combines TRBV6-5 with TRBJ2-4, with a possible D match to TRBD1 (6 bases). There are 18 residues in the CDR3. The V gene's germline CDR1 is MNHEY and CDR2 SVGAGI. The V end was cut by 2 bases, the J end by 1 base, with 18 bases between. CDR3 residues: CASSYASTGWRAKNIQYF. The CDR3 nucleotides read TGTGCCAGCAGTTACGCCAGTACAGGGTGGAGGGCCAAAAACATTCAGTACTTC.

V gene TRBV3-1 combines with J gene TRBJ2-7; D possibly matches TRBD1 or TRBD2 (6 bases each). CDR3 length: 17 amino acids. CDR1 is LGHDT and CDR2 is YNNKEL in the germline V gene (reference sequence). Trimming stripped 0 bases from V and 3 bases from J, with 18 bases between. CDR3 sequence: CASSQDLPGAVVYEQYF. The DNA for the CDR3 is TGTGCCAGCAGCCAAGATCTTCCGGGGGCGGTGGTCTACGAGCAGTACTTC.

In its sample, this clonotype was seen a few times. The chain has TRBV18 and TRBJ2-2; TRBD2 is a possible D gene (5 bases). This CDR3 is 16 amino acids long. CDR1 is KGHSH, CDR2 LQKENI, per germline. The germline V and J ends were trimmed by 6 bases and 3 bases, with 17 bases remaining between them. The CDR3 nucleotides read TGTGCCAGCTCCATGAGGATCGGGGTGGACACCGGGGAGCTGTTTTTT. Protein product: CASSMRIGVDTGELFF.

This clonotype was counted between two and nine times. This chain connects TRBV5-1 to TRBJ2-5; D is uncertain. This CDR3 spans 16 amino acids. V was shortened by 0 bases and J by 4 bases, with 16 bases between the two germline ends. Germline values: CDR1 SGHRS, CDR2 YFSETQ. This CDR3 reads CASSLASTVYRETQYF. The CDR3 coding sequence is TGCGCCAGCAGCTTGGCCTCTACAGTGTACCGAGAGACCCAGTACTTC.

This clonotype was observed a handful of times. One junction end does not reproduce the germline sequence, and a read error may be involved. The genes are TRBV4-2 and TRBJ1-2; D gene uncertain. The CDR3 sequence is 16 residues long. Germline V gene data show CDR1 as LGHNA and CDR2 as YNFKEQ. CDR3 sequence reads: CASSQDGAAANYGYAF. Here the CDR3 DNA reads TGTGCCAGCAGCCAAGATGGAGCAGCAGCTAACTATGGCTACGCCTTC.

The sample holds a few counts of this clonotype. The rearrangement links TRBV4-3 to TRBJ1-6, with D tentatively TRBD1 (5 bases). CDR3 length equals 17 residues. Germline V gene data show CDR1 as LGHNA and CDR2 as YSLEER. V lost 0 bases, J lost 9 bases, and 18 bases lay in between. The CDR3 DNA is TGCGCCAGCAGCCAAGATTCGACAGAGGCACGCATTTCACCCCTCCACTTT. Translating it yields CASSQDSTEARISPLHF.

This clonotype was seen a few times. The chain carries TRBV18 and TRBJ2-5; D gene unclear. The CDR3 is 14 residues long. CDR1 KGHSH and CDR2 LQKENI come from the germline V gene. V was trimmed by 1 base and J by 4 bases, leaving 10 bases between them. The CDR3 nucleotides are TGTGCCAGCTCACCACAAGGGTTGAGAGAGACCCAGTACTTC. Protein: CASSPQGLRETQYF.

This clonotype appeared a few times. V is TRBV6-5 and J is TRBJ2-4; D may be TRBD1 (6 bases). The CDR3 covers 14 residues. V gave up 6 bases and J gave up 1 base, with 10 bases separating them. Germline CDR1 and CDR2: MNHEY and SVGAGI. The CDR3 nucleotides read TGTGCCAGCAGACTCACAGGGGCCAAAAACATTCAGTACTTC. As protein: CASRLTGAKNIQYF.

This clonotype showed up just a few times. Germline is not matched at one junction end, which may reflect a read error. The V and J genes are TRBV9 and TRBJ2-6, with 11 bases that match TRBD1. Germline CDR1 is SGDLS and CDR2 is YYNGEE. The CDR3 extends over 20 amino acids. The CDR3 loop reads CACSSGTTRTGGTGANVLTF. The CDR3 DNA reads as TGTGCCTGCAGCTCCGGAACTACCAGGACAGGGGGCACTGGGGCCAACGTCCTGACTTTC.

This clonotype was seen only a few times. Its ends do not fully match the called genes, so a read error is possible. The V gene is TRBV7-2, the J gene TRBJ1-2; D may be TRBD1 (5 bases). The CDR3 loop spans 13 amino acids. Germline lookup yields CDR1 SGHTA and CDR2 FQGNSA. The CDR3 DNA sequence: TGTGCCAGCAGCCTCCCCGGGAGAGGGGTGAAAGTCTTC. It codes for CASSLPGRGVKVF.

V usage is TRBV7-2 and J usage is TRBJ2-5; TRBD2 is a possible D gene (5 bases). The better agreement between TRBJ2-7 and the DNA end casts doubt on the J call. Germline V CDR1 and CDR2: SGHTA, FQGNSA. The CDR3 is 15 residues long. The CDR3 reads CASSLERQMAYEQYF. The DNA of the CDR3 is TGTGCCAGCAGCTTAGAGCGGCAGATGGCCTACGAGCAGTACTTC.

The V and J genes are TRBV18 and TRBJ2-7; TRBD1 matches 7 bases. Losses at the gene ends were 5 bases for V and 5 bases for J; bases not matched to a gene: 9. There are 14 residues in the CDR3. Germline CDR1 KGHSH, CDR2 LQKENI. DNA of the CDR3: TGTGCCAGCTCATCTTCGACAGGGACCGACGAGCAGTACTTC. It codes for CASSSSTGTDEQYF.